Included here is one T cell receptor beta chain sequence, with context. Study processing details: Reference gene primer amplification yielded estimated nucleated cell counts. The table came from immunoSEQ multiplex PCR; TCRdb's copy has only in-frame clones and leaves some out. V and J calls and clone size are copied from that table; D and trimming were computed from the DNA. The table lists hundreds of thousands of clones, approximately 90% of them singletons. This sample was included in a study of blood T cell repertoires in COVID-19. Germline-derived CDR1 and CDR2 are SEHNR and FQNEAQ (reference sequence). The J segment lost 7 bases and the V segment lost 4 bases, leaving 7 bases of the junction unmatched. This CDR3 spans 15 amino acids. Residents of about two dozen US areas, aged roughly 18 to 95 years, made up the participants. Participants' own reports of clinical history determined their cohort assignment. Recovered Cohort 3 donors showed two negative PCRs, clearance, or symptom resolution.

Sequenced input: PBMCs or T cells enriched from blood (not recorded which). This clonotype originated in a woman between 18 and 29 years old who had recovered from COVID-19. The chain has TRBV7-9 and TRBJ2-1; 10 bases line up with TRBD2. The CDR3 DNA follows: TGTGCCAGCAGCTGGGGAGAGCGGGAGGGTAATGAGCAGTTCTTC. It specifies CASSWGEREGNEQFF. Together with reference TRBV7-9 and TRBJ2-1, the CDR3 gives the full variable domain: DTGVSQNPRHKITKRGQNVTFRCDPISEHNRLYWYRQTLGQGPEFLTYFQNEAQLEKSRLLSDRFSAERPKGSFSTLEIQRTEQGDSAMYLCASSWGEREGNEQFFGPGTRLTVL.